These T cell receptor beta chains were read from a single sample in a study of technical replicates of blood from a few donors. Produced via immunoSEQ multiplex PCR; TCRdb's table is partial and in-frame only. Of about 71,000 clones in the sample, roughly 92% were seen once. Sequenced input: T cells isolated from PBMCs. The receptor set was obtained from a human donor in good health. Each CDR3 is given with its conserved first and last residue.

>14|TRBV6-6
CASSSGGGLTEAFF
>15|TRBV5-1
CASSLQGADSYEQYF
>16|TRBV9
CASSDGTSGRFDTQYF
>18|TRBV7-3
CASSLKGVAGAPSYEQYF
>15|TRBV11-2
CASSSLAGGPYEQYF
>14|TRBV9
CASSVDSLTYEQYF
>14|TRBV6-5
CASSSSGNTDTQYF
>14|TRBV25-1
CASSVKEIGYEQFF
>13|TRBV28
CASSDSAQETQYF
>16|TRBV18
CASSEYIGVPATEAFF
>14|TRBV4-1
CASSLKSGDYGYTF
>14|TRBV28
CASRGTGPSYEQYF
>16|TRBV27
CASSGASKREKDTQYF
>17|TRBV4-1
CASSPRLAETSYNEQFF
>13|TRBV5-1
CASSVDRDYGYTF
>15|TRBV6-5
CASSYSPGEGETQYF
>14|TRBV9
CASSVDLMNTEAFF
>17|TRBV28
CASSPAGDRSPGNTIYF
>15|TRBV6-5
CASSKDYRITDTQYF
>16|TRBV27
CASGPEGEYAYNEQFF
>12|TRBV30
CAWITGNTEAFF
>15|TRBV18
CASYKQQGQGNEQFF
>13|TRBV5-1
CASSYSGSDEQFF
>12|TRBV11-2
CASSAGSYEQYF
>15|TRBV4-3
CASSQELHYPGEAFF